The entry that follows covers one TCR beta chain sequence. These data originate in a study of glioma-infiltrating T cells after dendritic cell vaccination. Described time point: after dendritic cell vaccination, including at tumor progression/relapse. Selection required adequate fresh-frozen tumor tissue plus more than two years' survival data. Per the germline V gene, CDR1 is SEHNR and CDR2 is FQNEAQ (reference sequence). Trimming cost V 4 bases and J 4 bases; bases outside gene matches: 13. CDR3 length: 17 amino acids. The assay was immunoSEQ multiplex PCR, and TCRdb's table has in-frame clones only and misses some. The sample lists over 80,000 clones; approximately 80% were seen once.

The material was blood, obtained after dendritic cell vaccination. This clonotype originated in a human donor with glioblastoma. This chain connects TRBV7-9 to TRBJ1-2; 9 bases align to TRBD1. CDR3 region: CASSSSGTGTIGYGYTF. CDR3 nucleotide sequence: TGTGCCAGCAGCTCATCCGGGACAGGGACGATAGGCTATGGCTACACCTTC.